Presented here are 9 T cell receptor beta chains from one specimen sequenced in a study of CD8 T cells in Susac syndrome. Random hexamers were used to reverse transcribe about 0.5 to 1 ug of RNA. MiXCR, run by TCRdb on the immunoSEQ multiplex PCR reads, gives a single entry per CDR3 protein. The data show 200,000 or so distinct CDR3 sequences, 90% to 96% seen once. Sequencing was performed on CD4+ T cells from PBMCs. These receptors originate from a human donor with Susac syndrome.

This chain links TRBV12-3 or TRBV12-4 with TRBJ2-5, with 12 bases matching TRBD2. CDR3 length: 14 residues. The V and J ends lost 7 bases and 5 bases, in that order; junction bases with no gene match: 5. Here the CDR3 DNA reads TGTGCCAGCAATGGACTAGCGGGGTACGAGACCCAGTACTTC. This gives the protein CASNGLAGYETQYF.

This chain connects TRBV12-3 or TRBV12-4 to TRBJ1-4; D ambiguous. V was clipped by 0 bases and J by 7 bases, with 9 bases between them. CDR3 size: 14 residues. In DNA, the CDR3 is TGTGCCAGCAGTTTAGCCGGGCTGGGTGAAAAACTGTTTTTT. It specifies CASSLAGLGEKLFF.

The chain has TRBV6-5 and TRBJ1-2; 8 nucleotides agree with TRBD1. In germline, CDR1 is MNHEY, CDR2 SVGAGI. The CDR3 totals 15 residues. V dropped 2 bases and J dropped 6; count of bases not matched to a gene: 8. CDR3 residues: CASSYTSGQGHGYTF. CDR3 nucleotides: TGTGCCAGCAGTTACACCTCCGGACAGGGTCATGGCTACACCTTC.

V gene TRBV27 combines with J gene TRBJ2-7, with 10 positions matching TRBD1. Trimming at V came to 5 bases and at J to 5 bases, leaving 12 bases not matched to a gene. CDR1 is MNHEY and CDR2 is SMNVEV in the germline V gene (reference sequence). This CDR3 contains 16 residues. The CDR3 DNA is TGTGCCAGCAGTACCTATTCCGGGACAGGGGCCAACGAGCAGTACTTC. Its translation: CASSTYSGTGANEQYF.

This clonotype is a singleton in its sample. V usage is TRBV4-2 and J usage is TRBJ2-3; 8 bases match TRBD1. Per the germline V gene, CDR1 is LGHNA and CDR2 is YNFKEQ. This CDR3 is 16 amino acids long. J was trimmed by 3 bases and V by 1 base; bases with no gene match: 6. The CDR3 region has the DNA TGTGCCAGCAGCCAAGTGAGGCAGGGGGCTACAGATACGCAGTATTTT. It encodes CASSQVRQGATDTQYF.

The rearrangement links TRBV19 to TRBJ1-6; 10 nucleotides align to TRBD1. Germline CDR1 LNHDA, CDR2 SQIVND (reference sequence). V trimming: 5 bases; J trimming: 10 bases; junction bases outside the gene matches: 11. The CDR3 is made up of 16 amino acids. The DNA of the CDR3 is TGTGCCAGTAGTGAGACAGGGGGCGCCGTGCGGTCACCCCTCCACTTT. This gives the protein CASSETGGAVRSPLHF.

This chain links TRBV15 with TRBJ2-4; D is unclear. The CDR3 spans 16 residues. Per the germline V gene, CDR1 is LNHNV and CDR2 is YYDKDF (reference sequence). Trimming stripped 1 base from V and 8 bases from J, with 18 bases between. CDR3 protein: CATSRAPVPESYIQYF. Written as DNA, the CDR3 is TGTGCCACCAGCAGAGCCCCAGTCCCGGAGAGTTACATTCAGTACTTC.

The gene calls are TRBV5-1 and TRBJ2-1, with 7 bases aligning to TRBD2. The germline V gene encodes CDR1 SGHRS and CDR2 YFSETQ. CDR3 size: 14 residues. V gave up 4 bases and J gave up 7 bases; unmatched junction bases: 8. CDR3 in amino acids: CASSPTGTKNEQFF. The CDR3 coding sequence is TGCGCCAGCAGCCCTACCGGGACTAAAAATGAGCAGTTCTTC.

The chain uses TRBV20-1 and TRBJ2-2; 8 bases line up with TRBD2. This CDR3 region has 16 residues. V trimming: 6 bases; J trimming: 3 bases; junction bases outside the gene matches: 12. In germline, CDR1 is DFQATT, CDR2 SNEGSKA (reference sequence). CDR3 amino acids: CSANHPLRGDTGELFF. DNA for the CDR3: TGCAGTGCCAACCACCCTTTGCGGGGGGACACCGGGGAGCTGTTTTTT.